This T cell receptor (beta chain) was recovered during a study of vaccination and CD4 T cells after COVID-19 (dated by TCRdb to 2021 to 2024). For the wider study: In the convalescent cohort there were six males and four females, among whom were two Hispanic individuals, seven Caucasians, two Asians and one multiracial person. Post-COVID blood samples were collected from convalescent patients a median of roughly 100 days after diagnosis, with a range of roughly 35 to 180 days. In an earlier paper using these donors, memory CD4+ T cell crossreactivity between SARS-CoV-2 and common cold coronavirus spike proteins was assessed at the TCR clonotype level. In ten to eleven COVID-19 convalescent patients and a handful of infection-naive healthy vaccine recipients, the spike-specific CD4+ TCR repertoire before mRNA vaccination was compared with the repertoire after mRNA vaccination. Culture stimuli were overlapping spike peptide pools from SARS-CoV-2 and from the common cold coronaviruses HCoV-NL63, HCoV-OC43 and HCoV-229E. Participants got two doses of the Pfizer-BioNTech BNT162b2 vaccine (n=8) or two doses of the Moderna mRNA-1273 vaccine (n=2). Control cultures received a CEFX viral epitope pool as the positive control, an HIV-1 Nef peptide pool as the negative control, or no peptide. Post-vaccine blood samples were collected a median of approximately 77 days after the second vaccine dose, ranging from about 13 to 241 days.

The sample holds a few counts of this clonotype. Its cognate antigen has yet to be identified. Per-nucleotide qualities are absent, and no much larger clonotype sits a single base away. Library creation used PCR. At the Johns Hopkins FTIC core, DNA from the cultured CD4+ T cells underwent TCR sequencing with the Oncomine TCR Beta short-read assay. The QIAamp micro DNA kit was used to extract genomic DNA from the cultured CD4+ T cells. Oncomine TCR Beta libraries made from cultured CD4+ T cells were pooled using unique dual indexes and sequenced on an Illumina iSeq 100. Concerning the study's data processing: Non-productive sequences were filtered out, and CDR3s that did not start with C, did not end with F or W, or were shorter than 7 amino acids were discarded. Antigen-specific clonotypes were identified with the MANAFEST web application by comparing peptide-stimulated wells with reference and other culture wells. Positive clones required FDR below 0.05, an odds ratio above 5, and productive frequency above 0.1% in at least two of three replicate wells. Cross-reactive clonotypes were defined as significantly expanded in both SARS-CoV-2 spike wells and at least one common cold coronavirus spike condition. CDR3 homology was assessed with Levenshtein distances (stringdist) and unrooted phylogenetic trees (ape) in R version 3.6.1. Using fastp at Q25 and MiXCR, TCRdb reprocessed the public reads and kept productive beta chains. Here each entry gathers all rows of one CDR3 protein and keeps the most common genes and DNA. In this record, the V and J calls reflect TCRdb's handling and not the investigators' own analysis. The sample table records about 9,500 distinct CDR3 sequences; roughly 50% of these occur just once. The top ten clonotypes cover about 23% of the sample.

The sample's treatment or condition label is to be understood as: approximately nine-day PBMC culture with coronavirus spike peptide pools or control peptides (ViraFEST assay). CD4+ T cells from unexposed donors were collected before the COVID-19 pandemic (2011-2018). To expand antigen-specific T cells with peptide pools and then pick out the expanded clonotypes through TCR sequencing, the study relied on the ViraFEST assay. Each well held two million PBMCs cultured with roughly 10 ug/ml peptide pools in IMDM containing 5% human AB serum and roughly 10 IU/ml IL-2. On days 3 and 7, half of the culture medium was replaced with fresh IL-2-containing medium. Once the cells had been in culture for 9 to 10 days, the EasySep CD4+ T cell isolation kit was used to isolate CD4+ T cells by negative selection. As far as cell numbers permitted, CD4+ T cells from unexposed donors were tested for reactivity against SARS-CoV-2 S and N as well as four spike pools from common cold coronaviruses. Ficoll-Paque Plus gradient centrifugation was used to isolate PBMCs from whole blood, and the isolated PBMCs were then either used fresh or cryopreserved at -140C. Culture conditions were generally each tested in triplicate wells. The leukapheresis product used for the unexposed donors was purchased from a commercial source.

General study outcomes and caveats: The median count of SARS-CoV-2-reactive clonotypes went up from some 23 after infection to 38 after vaccination, although the change was not significant. Among the post-vaccine SARS-CoV-2-reactive clones in convalescent patients, a median around 86% showed up only after vaccination, which suggests vaccine-specific priming. Of the vaccine-specific clones found in convalescent patients, nearly all (304 of 307) were mono-reactive for SARS-CoV-2 spike instead of being cross-reactive with common cold coronaviruses. Only a relatively small number of convalescent patients were included in the study, and early timepoints following natural infection were not analyzed.

The CDR3 contains 13 residues, cysteine and phenylalanine counted. This entry keeps only the CDR3 DNA: 39 bases, framed from base 1. The germline V gene yields MNHEY for CDR1 and SVGEGT for CDR2. Unmatched junction bases come to 4, with V trimmed by 6 bases and J by 6 bases. The origin of this receptor is a human donor in good health. This sequence uses TRBV6-2 or TRBV6-3 and TRBJ1-2; 10 junctional bases match TRBD1. Sequencing was carried out using CD4+ T cells from blood, cultured in vitro. The CDR3 here reads CASRRTGGNGYTF. The nucleotides read TGTGCCAGCAGGAGGACAGGGGGAAATGGCTACACCTTC.